The text below deals with one T cell receptor (beta chain). This clone was observed a single time. The target of this receptor is not known. Base qualities are not recorded, but no much larger clone differs from it by a single base. This specimen belongs to a study of graft-versus-host responses after intestinal transplantation listed by TCRdb under 2021. A note on the overall study: The transplants that recipients received were multivisceral, liver-intestinal, or isolated intestinal. A cohort of under 30 intestinal transplant recipients, including one retransplant, was enrolled, and a few patients lacking pretransplant specimens were excluded. To identify alloreactive clones, pre-transplant mixed lymphocyte reaction products were sequenced and compared with unstimulated pre-transplant donor and recipient T cells. A peak of at least 4% donor T cells among recipient peripheral blood mononuclear cells was the definition used for donor T cell macrochimerism. Graft-versus-host and host-versus-graft alloreactive T cell clones were tracked in the graft, circulation and bone marrow after intestinal transplantation using bulk TCR-beta CDR3 sequencing. Every recipient was given anti-thymocyte globulin induction, followed by around three years of maintenance tacrolimus and steroids. Samples from a few later patients were sequenced in-house on an Illumina MiSeq with MiXCR processing rather than by the commercial service.

Unmatched junction bases come to 10, with V trimmed by 4 bases and J by 8 bases. Reading from cysteine to phenylalanine, the CDR3 counts 16 amino acids. The read is trimmed to its CDR3 DNA, 48 bases read in frame from base 1. CDR1 and CDR2 are drawn from the germline V gene: LGHNA, YSLEER. Sample time point, as interpreted from the label and publication: cells obtained before transplantation from donor or recipient. CD3+CD4+ and CD3+CD8+ populations were FACS-sorted from unstimulated pre-transplant donor and recipient cells taken from spleen or lymph nodes. Study-wide conclusions, independent of this receptor: The conclusions were limited by the relatively low number and heterogeneity of the intestinal transplant patients. GvH clones turned up in recipient bone marrow, with some appearing earlier in ileal mucosa or blood, a pattern consistent with an intestinal mucosal origin. High GvH to HvG T cell clonal ratios were observed in the allografts of patients with donor T cell macrochimerism. Early after transplant, declines in HvG clones were associated with peak levels of circulating GvH clones.

The library was made by the immunoSEQ multiplex PCR assay. For most patients, genomic DNA was isolated with the Qiagen DNeasy Blood and Tissue Kit and shipped frozen to Adaptive Biotechnologies for TCR sequencing. High-throughput TCR-beta CDR3 sequencing of genomic DNA from most patients was performed by Adaptive Biotechnologies. Per the authors' processing: Adaptive's ImmunoSEQ software supplied the TCR sequencing data for around 17 patients, while MiXCR and VDJtools were used to process a few other patients. To correct CD4 versus CD8 sorting errors, any sequence found in both subsets at a frequency ratio below 5:1 was removed. CDR3 nucleotide sequences shared between donor and recipient were removed because the origin of such sequences could not be assigned. At least 2-fold expansion over unstimulated cells and a minimum CFSE-low frequency of 0.002% (template counts) or 0.001% (read counts) were required for clones to be classified as alloreactive. Clones were considered mappable if detected in sequenced pre-transplant spleen, lymph node, or MLR CFSE-low populations of the donor or recipient. The cumulative frequency of alloreactive clones was calculated as a percentage of all sequences, weighted by copy number. Held by TCRdb, this immuneACCESS table contains in-frame sequences only and omits some clones. Under half of the omission traces to an unresolved V gene where checked; the cause of the rest is unknown. Clone size and the V and J calls come from that table; the DNA yielded D and trimming. The sample table records almost 85,000 clones; 90% to 95% of these occur just once. The ten largest account for over 0.095% of the sample.

The rearranged segments are TRBV4-3 and TRBJ2-4; TRBD2 lines up with 11 middle nucleotides. The sequences come from unstimulated CD4+ T cells sorted from spleen or lymph node cells, collected before intestinal transplant. The TCR sequence derives from a human donor who received an intestinal transplant. The CDR3 sequence is CASSRYIAGGLDIQYF. The DNA sequence is given as TGCGCCAGCAGCCGCTACATAGCGGGGGGGCTCGACATTCAGTACTTC.